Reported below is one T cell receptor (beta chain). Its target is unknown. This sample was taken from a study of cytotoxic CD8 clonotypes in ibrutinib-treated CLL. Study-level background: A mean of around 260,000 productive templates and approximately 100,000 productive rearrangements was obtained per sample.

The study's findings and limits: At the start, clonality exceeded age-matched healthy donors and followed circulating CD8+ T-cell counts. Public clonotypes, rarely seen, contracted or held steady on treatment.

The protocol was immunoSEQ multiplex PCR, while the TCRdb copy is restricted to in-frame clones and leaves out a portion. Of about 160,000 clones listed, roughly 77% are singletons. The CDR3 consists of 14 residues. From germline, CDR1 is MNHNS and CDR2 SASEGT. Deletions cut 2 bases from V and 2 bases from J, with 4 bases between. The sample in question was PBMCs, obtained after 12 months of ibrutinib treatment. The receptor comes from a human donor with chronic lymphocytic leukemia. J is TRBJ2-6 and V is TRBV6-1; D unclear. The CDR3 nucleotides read TGTGCCAGCAGTGAAATTGCTGGGGCCAACGTCCTGACTTTC. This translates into CASSEIAGANVLTF.